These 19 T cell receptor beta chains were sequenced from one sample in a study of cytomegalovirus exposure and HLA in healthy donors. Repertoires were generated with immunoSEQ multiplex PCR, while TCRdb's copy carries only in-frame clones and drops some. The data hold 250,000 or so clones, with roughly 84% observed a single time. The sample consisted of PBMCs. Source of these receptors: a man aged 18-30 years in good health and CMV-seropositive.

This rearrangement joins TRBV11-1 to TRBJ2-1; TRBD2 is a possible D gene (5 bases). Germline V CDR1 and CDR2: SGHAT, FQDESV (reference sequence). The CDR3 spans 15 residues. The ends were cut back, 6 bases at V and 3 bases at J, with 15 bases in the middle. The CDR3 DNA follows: TGTGCCAGCAGTGCAGGACTGAACAACTACAATGAGCAGTTCTTC. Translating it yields CASSAGLNNYNEQFF. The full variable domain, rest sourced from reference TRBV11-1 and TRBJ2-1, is EAEVAQSPRYKITEKSQAVAFWCDPISGHATLYWYRQILGQGPELLVQFQDESVVDDSQLPKDRFSAERLKGVDSTLKIQPAELGDSAMYLCASSAGLNNYNEQFFGPGTRLTVL.

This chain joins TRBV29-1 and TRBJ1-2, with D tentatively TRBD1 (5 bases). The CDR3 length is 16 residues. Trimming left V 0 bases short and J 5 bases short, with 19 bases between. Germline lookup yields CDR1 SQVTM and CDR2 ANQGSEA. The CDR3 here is CSVEDFGRAAGYGYTF. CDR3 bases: TGCAGCGTTGAAGATTTCGGCAGGGCGGCTGGGTATGGCTACACCTTC. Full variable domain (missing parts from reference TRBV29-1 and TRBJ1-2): SAVISQKPSRDICQRGTSLTIQCQVDSQVTMMFWYRQQPGQSLTLIATANQGSEATYESGFVIDKFPISRPNLTFSTLTVSNMSPEDSSIYLCSVEDFGRAAGYGYTFGSGTRLTVV.

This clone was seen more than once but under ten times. In DNA, the CDR3 is TGTGCCAGCGCTTTTGGGACAGGGGGCTATGGCTACACCTTC. This translates into CASAFGTGGYGYTF. This chain uses TRBV28 with TRBJ1-2; 11 positions agree with TRBD1. Germline lookup yields CDR1 MDHEN and CDR2 SYDVKM. J gave up 4 bases and V 8 bases, and 6 bases lay outside the gene matches. The CDR3 extends over 14 amino acids.

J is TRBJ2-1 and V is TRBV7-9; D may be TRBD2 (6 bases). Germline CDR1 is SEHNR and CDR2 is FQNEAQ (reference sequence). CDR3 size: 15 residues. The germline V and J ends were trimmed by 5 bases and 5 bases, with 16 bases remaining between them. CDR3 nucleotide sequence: TGTGCCAGCAGCGGGGGGACCTTTGCGGACAATGAGCAGTTCTTC. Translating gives CASSGGTFADNEQFF. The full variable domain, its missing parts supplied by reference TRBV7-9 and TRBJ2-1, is DTGVSQNPRHKITKRGQNVTFRCDPISEHNRLYWYRQTLGQGPEFLTYFQNEAQLEKSRLLSDRFSAERPKGSFSTLEIQRTEQGDSAMYLCASSGGTFADNEQFFGPGTRLTVL.

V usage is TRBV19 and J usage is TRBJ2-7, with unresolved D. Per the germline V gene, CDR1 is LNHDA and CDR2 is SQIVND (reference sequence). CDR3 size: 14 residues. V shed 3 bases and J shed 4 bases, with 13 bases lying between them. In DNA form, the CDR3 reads TGTGCCAGTAGTATTCGAGCAGATTATTACGAGCAGTACTTC. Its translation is CASSIRADYYEQYF.

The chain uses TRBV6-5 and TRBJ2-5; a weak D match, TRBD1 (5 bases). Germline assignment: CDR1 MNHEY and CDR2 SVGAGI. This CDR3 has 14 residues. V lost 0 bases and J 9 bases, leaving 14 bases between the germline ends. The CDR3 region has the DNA TGTGCCAGCAGTTACTCAGCAGGGCCCGGGCCCCAGTACTTC. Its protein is CASSYSAGPGPQYF.

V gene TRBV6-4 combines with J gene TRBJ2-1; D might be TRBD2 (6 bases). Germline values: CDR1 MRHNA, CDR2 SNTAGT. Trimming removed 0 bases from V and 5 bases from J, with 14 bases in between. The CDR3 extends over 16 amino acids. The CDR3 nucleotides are TGTGCCAGCAGTGACTCGCGGCCCGGCGGGAACAATGAGCAGTTCTTC. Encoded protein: CASSDSRPGGNNEQFF.

DNA of the CDR3: TGTGCCAGCGATGACAGGGTTGGAAACACCATATATTTT. This translates into CASDDRVGNTIYF. This chain connects TRBV7-9 to TRBJ1-3, with 7 bases lining up with TRBD1. In germline, CDR1 is SEHNR, CDR2 FQNEAQ (reference sequence). This CDR3 has 13 residues. V dropped 8 bases and J dropped 3; count of bases not matched to a gene: 4. The entire variable domain, with the rest obtained from reference TRBV7-9 and TRBJ1-3, is as follows: DTGVSQNPRHKITKRGQNVTFRCDPISEHNRLYWYRQTLGQGPEFLTYFQNEAQLEKSRLLSDRFSAERPKGSFSTLEIQRTEQGDSAMYLCASDDRVGNTIYFGEGSWLTVV.

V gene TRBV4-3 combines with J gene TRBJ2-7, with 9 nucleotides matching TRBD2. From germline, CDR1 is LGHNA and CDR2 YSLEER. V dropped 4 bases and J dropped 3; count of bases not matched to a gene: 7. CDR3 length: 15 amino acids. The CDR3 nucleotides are TGCGCCAGCAGCCGCACCCTAGCGGGAAGCTACGAGCAGTACTTC. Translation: CASSRTLAGSYEQYF.

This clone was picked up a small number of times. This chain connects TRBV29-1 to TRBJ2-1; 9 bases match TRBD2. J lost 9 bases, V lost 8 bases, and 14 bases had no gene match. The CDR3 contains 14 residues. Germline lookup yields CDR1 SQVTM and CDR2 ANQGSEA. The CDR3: CSCWGSGSGSEQFF. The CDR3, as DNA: TGCAGCTGTTGGGGTAGCGGGAGCGGGAGTGAGCAGTTCTTC.

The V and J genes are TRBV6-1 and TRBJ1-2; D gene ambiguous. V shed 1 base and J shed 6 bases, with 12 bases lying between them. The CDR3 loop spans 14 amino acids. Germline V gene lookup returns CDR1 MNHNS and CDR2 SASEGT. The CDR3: CASSEVEVNNGYTF. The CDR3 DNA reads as TGTGCCAGCAGTGAAGTAGAGGTTAATAATGGCTACACCTTC.

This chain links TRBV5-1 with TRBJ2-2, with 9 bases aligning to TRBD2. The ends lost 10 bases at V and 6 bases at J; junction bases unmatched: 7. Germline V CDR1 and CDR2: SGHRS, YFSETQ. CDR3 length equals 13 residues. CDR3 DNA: TGCGCCGCGGCCCTAGCGGGATCCGGGGAGCTGTTTTTT. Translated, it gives CAAALAGSGELFF.

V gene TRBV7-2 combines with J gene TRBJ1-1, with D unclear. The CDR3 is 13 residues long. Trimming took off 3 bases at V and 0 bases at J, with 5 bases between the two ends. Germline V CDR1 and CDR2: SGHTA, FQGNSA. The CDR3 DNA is TGTGCCAGCAGCTTGTACATGAACACTGAAGCTTTCTTT. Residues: CASSLYMNTEAFF. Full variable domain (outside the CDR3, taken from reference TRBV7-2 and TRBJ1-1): GAGVSQSPSNKVTEKGKDVELRCDPISGHTALYWYRQSLGQGLEFLIYFQGNSAPDKSGLPSDRFSAERTGGSVSTLTIQRTQQEDSAVYLCASSLYMNTEAFFGQGTRLTVV.

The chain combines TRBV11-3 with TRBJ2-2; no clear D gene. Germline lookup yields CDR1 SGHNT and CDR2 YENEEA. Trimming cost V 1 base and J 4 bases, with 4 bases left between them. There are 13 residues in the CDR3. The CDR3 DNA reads TGTGCCAGCAGCTTAGTAACCACCGGGGAGCTGTTTTTT. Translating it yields CASSLVTTGELFF.

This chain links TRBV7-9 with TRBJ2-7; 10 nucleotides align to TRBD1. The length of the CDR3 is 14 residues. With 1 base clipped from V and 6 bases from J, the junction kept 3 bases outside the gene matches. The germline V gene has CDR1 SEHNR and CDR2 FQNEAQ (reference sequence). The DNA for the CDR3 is TGTGCCAGCAGCTTAGGGGGACAGGGGTTCGAGCAGTACTTC. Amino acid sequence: CASSLGGQGFEQYF.

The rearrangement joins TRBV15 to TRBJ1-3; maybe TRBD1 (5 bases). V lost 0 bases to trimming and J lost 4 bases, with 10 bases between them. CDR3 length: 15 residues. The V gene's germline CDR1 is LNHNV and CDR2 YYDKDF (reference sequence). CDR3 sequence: CATSRDLDSGNTIYF. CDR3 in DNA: TGTGCCACCAGCAGAGATCTTGACAGCGGAAACACCATATATTTT.

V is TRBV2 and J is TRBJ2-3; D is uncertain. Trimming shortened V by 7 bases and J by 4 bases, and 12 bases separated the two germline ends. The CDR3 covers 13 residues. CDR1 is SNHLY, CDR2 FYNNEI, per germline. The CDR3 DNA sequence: TGTGCCAGCATCGCCCTTAGGTCAGATACGCAGTATTTT. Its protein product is CASIALRSDTQYF.

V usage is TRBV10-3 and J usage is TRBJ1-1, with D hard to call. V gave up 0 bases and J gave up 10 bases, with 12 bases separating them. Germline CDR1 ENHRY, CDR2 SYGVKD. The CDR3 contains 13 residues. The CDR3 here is CAISESNREGAFF. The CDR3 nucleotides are TGTGCCATCAGTGAGTCGAATAGAGAGGGAGCTTTCTTT.

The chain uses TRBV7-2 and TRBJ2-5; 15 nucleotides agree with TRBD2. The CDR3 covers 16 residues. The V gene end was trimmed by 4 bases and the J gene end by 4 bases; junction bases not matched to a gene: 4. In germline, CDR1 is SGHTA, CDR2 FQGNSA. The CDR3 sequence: CASSSGLAGGIETQYF. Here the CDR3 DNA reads TGTGCCAGCAGCTCAGGACTAGCGGGAGGGATAGAGACCCAGTACTTC.